These T cell receptor beta chains were read from a single sample in a study of post-analysis software for immune sequencing data. A single record per CDR3 protein comes from TCRdb applying MiXCR to the PCR reads. This table holds approximately 460,000 distinct CDR3 sequences, around 40% found once. Sequencing input: blood. The source is a girl aged 5-17 years with multiple sclerosis. The CDR3 runs from the conserved cysteine through the conserved F or W. The D gene is left open where the match is weak. A row's size may be missing; if present it is once, few, many or a size class.

>TRBV24-1|.|TRBJ1-5|.
CATKGTGNQPQHF
TGTGCCACCAAGGGAACTGGCAATCAGCCCCAGCATTTT
>TRBV20-1|.|TRBJ2-7|.
CSARGWSSYEQYF
TGCAGTGCCCGGGGTTGGAGCTCCTACGAGCAGTACTTC
>TRBV29-1|.|TRBJ2-5|once
CSVHLGTLRTQYF
TGCAGCGTCCACCTTGGGACTCTTCGGACCCAGTACTTC
>TRBV20-1|.|TRBJ1-5|.
CSARRHIDTGGQPQHF
TGCAGTGCTAGACGACATATCGACACCGGCGGTCAGCCCCAGCATTTT
>TRBV6-5|.|TRBJ2-3|.
CASGQTGDTQYF
TGTGCCAGCGGACAGACGGGAGATACGCAGTATTTT
>TRBV14|.|TRBJ2-3|.
CASSQEFESWITDTQYF
TGTGCCAGCAGCCAAGAATTCGAGAGTTGGATCACAGATACGCAGTATTTT
>TRBV12-3/TRBV12-4|.|TRBJ2-3|.
CASSFVVGRAPDTQYF
TGTGCCAGCAGTTTTGTTGTGGGCAGAGCCCCCGATACGCAGTATTTT
>TRBV12-3/TRBV12-4|TRBD2|TRBJ2-3|.
CASSFASGGTQYF
TGTGCCAGCAGTTTCGCTAGCGGGGGTACGCAGTATTTT
>TRBV6-5|TRBD2|TRBJ2-1|few
CASSYSGSNEQFF
TGTGCCAGCAGTTATAGCGGGAGCAATGAGCAGTTCTTC
>TRBV5-1|TRBD2|TRBJ2-1|few
CASALAGDNNEQFF
TGCGCCAGCGCCCTAGCGGGAGACAACAATGAGCAGTTCTTC
>TRBV7-2|.|TRBJ1-2|few
CASSLELQVSYGYTF
TGTGCCAGCAGCTTAGAGTTACAGGTCTCCTATGGCTACACCTTC
>TRBV29-1|.|TRBJ1-1|.
CSVLDNFNTEAFF
TGCAGCGTGTTGGATAATTTTAACACTGAAGCTTTCTTT
>TRBV7-9|.|TRBJ1-1|.
CASRSPGQGENTEAFF
TGTGCCAGCAGGAGCCCGGGCCAGGGAGAGAACACTGAAGCTTTCTTT
>TRBV2|TRBD1|TRBJ2-7|few
CASSDGTGVYEQYF
TGTGCCAGCAGTGACGGGACAGGGGTCTACGAGCAGTACTTC
>TRBV29-1|TRBD1|TRBJ1-2|few
CSEDRDRDHTF
TGCAGCGAGGACCGGGACAGGGATCACACCTTC
>TRBV3-1|.|TRBJ1-5|few
CASSQDSGIQPQHF
TGTGCCAGCAGCCAAGATTCGGGTATTCAGCCCCAGCATTTT
>TRBV5-6|.|TRBJ1-1|.
CASSLWGSMNTEAFF
TGTGCCAGCAGCTTGTGGGGATCCATGAACACTGAAGCTTTCTTT
>TRBV6-5|TRBD1|TRBJ1-6|.
CASSYRQGAGNSPLHF
TGTGCCAGCAGTTACAGACAGGGGGCGGGTAATTCACCCCTCCACTTT
>TRBV12-3/TRBV12-4|TRBD1|TRBJ2-3|few
CASSLRGRGTDTQYF
TGTGCCAGCAGTTTAAGGGGGCGCGGGACAGATACGCAGTATTTT
>TRBV13|.|TRBJ1-6|.
CASSAQGKVSPFHF
TGTGCCAGCAGCGCACAGGGAAAGGTTTCACCCTTCCACTTT
>TRBV5-1|TRBD1|TRBJ1-2|once
CASSLGDRHYGYTF
TGCGCCAGCAGCCTGGGGGACAGGCACTATGGCTACACCTTC
>TRBV5-1|.|TRBJ1-2|.
CASSPAGRSWGYTF
TGCGCCAGCAGCCCCGCGGGGCGGAGCTGGGGCTACACCTTC
>TRBV14|.|TRBJ2-7|few
CASSQEVTVSYEQYF
TGTGCCAGCAGCCAAGAAGTCACAGTCTCCTACGAGCAGTACTTC
>TRBV20-1|.|TRBJ2-5|.
CSARDLNRPDSYNEQYF
TGCAGTGCTAGAGATCTTAACAGGCCAGACTCCTACAATGAGCAGTACTTC
>TRBV5-1|.|TRBJ2-5|few
CASSIEPQETQYF
TGCGCCAGCAGCATAGAACCTCAAGAGACCCAGTACTTC
>TRBV6-5|.|TRBJ1-2|.
CASRGAGQIYGYTF
TGTGCCAGCAGGGGGGCAGGACAGATCTATGGCTACACCTTC
>TRBV7-2|.|TRBJ2-7|.
CASSRMPYEQYF
TGTGCCAGCAGCCGAATGCCCTACGAGCAGTACTTC
>TRBV12-3/TRBV12-4|.|TRBJ1-2|many
CASSDRNYGYTF
TGTGCCAGCTCCGACAGAAACTATGGCTACACCTTC
>TRBV27|.|TRBJ2-3|.
CASSRPGLGSRFWYF
TGTGCCAGCAGTAGACCCGGGCTGGGGAGCAGGTTTTGGTATTTT
>TRBV24-1|TRBD1|TRBJ1-1|.
CATSDSGQALNTEAFF
TGTGCCACCAGTGATTCAGGACAGGCCTTGAACACTGAAGCTTTCTTT
>TRBV28|.|TRBJ1-6|few
CASSLGGSTLHF
TGTGCCAGCAGTTTGGGGGGATCCACTCTCCACTTT
>TRBV29-1|.|TRBJ1-1|.
CSATTGQNTEAFF
TGCAGCGCTACGACAGGCCAGAACACTGAAGCTTTCTTT
>TRBV7-9|TRBD1|TRBJ2-5|.
CASRTGVETQYF
TGTGCCAGCAGAACAGGGGTGGAGACCCAGTACTTC
>TRBV24-1|.|TRBJ2-5|.
CATSDLRETQYF
TGTGCCACCAGTGATTTGCGAGAGACCCAGTACTTC
>TRBV10-3|.|TRBJ2-1|.
CAIGGSRDSEQFF
TGTGCCATCGGCGGTAGCAGGGATAGTGAGCAGTTCTTC
>TRBV20-1|.|TRBJ2-7|.
CSASGSATFYEQYF
TGCAGTGCTAGTGGGTCAGCGACGTTCTACGAGCAGTACTTC
>TRBV28|TRBD1|TRBJ2-7|few
CASITTSGTASYEQYF
TGTGCCAGCATCACCACCTCCGGGACAGCCTCCTACGAGCAGTACTTC
>TRBV28|TRBD1|TRBJ2-7|.
CASSADRQIYEQYF
TGTGCCAGCAGTGCGGACAGGCAGATCTACGAGCAGTACTTC
>TRBV30|.|TRBJ2-1|.
CAWSVDIGNEQFF
TGTGCCTGGAGTGTAGATATCGGTAATGAGCAGTTCTTC
>TRBV2|.|TRBJ1-2|few
CASRTDRQFNYGYTF
TGTGCCAGCAGGACCGACAGGCAGTTTAACTATGGCTACACCTTC
>TRBV12-3/TRBV12-4|TRBD1|TRBJ1-5|few
CASRPTGGTQPQHF
TGTGCCAGCAGACCCACAGGGGGCACCCAGCCCCAGCATTTT
>TRBV13|.|TRBJ2-7|.
CASSPVPWGVRTYEQYF
TGTGCCAGCAGCCCAGTACCTTGGGGGGTCAGAACCTACGAGCAGTACTTC
>TRBV7-9|.|TRBJ2-5|.
CASSAPGPRETQYF
TGTGCCAGCAGCGCACCGGGACCCCGAGAGACCCAGTACTTC
>TRBV29-1|.|TRBJ1-5|.
CSVEIGSNQPQHF
TGCAGCGTTGAAATAGGTAGCAATCAGCCCCAGCATTTT
>TRBV5-5|TRBD2|TRBJ2-7|.
CASSLRIAGGPGDEQYF
TGTGCCAGCAGCTTGCGGATAGCGGGAGGGCCTGGCGACGAGCAGTACTTC
>TRBV9|.|TRBJ2-1|.
CASSVAASMNEQFF
TGTGCCAGCAGCGTAGCTGCCTCTATGAATGAGCAGTTCTTC
>TRBV29-1|TRBD1|TRBJ2-7|.
CSVRRGGQAYEQYF
TGCAGCGTCCGAAGAGGGGGACAGGCCTACGAGCAGTACTTC
>TRBV20-1|TRBD2|TRBJ2-5|once
CSANLLAGEETQYF
TGCAGTGCTAATCTACTAGCGGGAGAAGAGACCCAGTACTTC
>TRBV27|.|TRBJ2-7|.
CASSITGLPNEQYF
TGTGCCAGCAGTATAACAGGTCTCCCTAACGAGCAGTACTTC
>TRBV29-1|.|TRBJ2-7|few
CSVEDSYSYEQYF
TGCAGCGTTGAAGACAGCTACTCCTACGAGCAGTACTTC
>TRBV28|TRBD2|TRBJ2-5|.
CASSFVREETQYF
TGTGCCAGCAGTTTCGTGCGGGAGGAGACCCAGTACTTC
>TRBV10-3|TRBD2|TRBJ2-3|.
CVISAAGEGTDTQYF
TGTGTCATCAGTGCTGCGGGAGAGGGCACAGATACGCAGTATTTT
>TRBV5-1|.|TRBJ2-7|.
CASSWAAATYEQYF
TGCGCCAGCAGCTGGGCGGCTGCCACCTACGAGCAGTACTTC
>TRBV7-3|.|TRBJ2-5|.
CASSFGGTAQETQYF
TGTGCCAGCAGCTTTGGAGGGACTGCACAAGAGACCCAGTACTTC